The present T cell receptor beta chain was sequenced within a study of OX40 agonist ivuxolimab in advanced cancers. Notes on the research overall: The costimulatory receptor OX40 (CD134) was targeted by ivuxolimab, a fully human IgG2 agonistic monoclonal antibody. Intravenous ivuxolimab was administered to patients every 2 weeks at six dose levels: 0.01, 0.1, 0.3, 1.5, 3 and 10 mg/kg. Of the approximately 50 dose-escalation patients, hepatocellular carcinoma was present in about 20, melanoma in approximately 15, renal cell carcinoma in 9 and head and neck cancer in 9. In the dose-escalation cohort, approximately 80% of patients were male, and the mean age was around 65 years with a range of about 20 to 80. Patients were allowed to have had prior anti-PD-1, anti-PD-L1 or anti-CTLA-4 therapy, and 40% of the dose-escalation patients had previously received checkpoint inhibitors. Partial responses occurred in three dose-escalation patients: two with cutaneous melanoma and one with hepatocellular carcinoma. The purpose of peripheral TCRbeta sequencing was to test whether ivuxolimab changed TCR sequence diversity and led to clonal T-cell expansion. The monotherapy dose-escalation portion (N of about 49 patients) of the phase I ivuxolimab trial is reported in the paper. Findings and caveats that apply to the study as a whole: At doses of 0.1 to 3.0 mg/kg, clonal expansion of both CD4+ and CD8+ blood T cells was observed from baseline to week 6. Low levels of normalized T-cell clonal expansion were also shown by some nonresponding patients. In partial responders in the 0.1-3.0 mg/kg groups, normalized peripheral clonal expansion was found to be among the lowest, especially among CD8+ T cells. Antigen specificity was not determined for the clonally expanded peripheral T cells. On average, CD8+ T cells showed more expanded clones than CD4+ T cells after ivuxolimab.

The trial excluded patients who had a history of autoimmune disease or who were on systemic immunosuppression. Peripheral blood for TCR sequencing was collected from all dose cohorts at baseline, on cycle 4 day 1, and on cycle 7 day 1. The samples were drawn from a first-in-human, open-label, multicenter phase I dose-escalation trial of ivuxolimab. The trial enrolled adults with locally advanced or metastatic head and neck squamous cell, hepatocellular, melanoma or renal cell carcinoma. CD4+ and CD8+ T cells were sorted separately from peripheral blood before TCR sequencing. Genomic DNA was isolated from the sorted cells so that the TCRbeta CDR3 region could be sequenced. The immunoSEQ Assay was used for sequencing of TCRbeta CDR3 regions. This is the immuneACCESS table as TCRdb keeps it, with only in-frame sequences that have V and J called. A part of the clones is gone; compared with another copy, unresolved V genes explain less than half, and the rest is unexplained. The sample records 25,000 to 35,000 clones, about 81% of which are singletons. The top ten clones comprise under 25% of the sample.

CDR1 and CDR2 (MGHDK, SYGVNS) derive from the germline V gene. Spanning cysteine to phenylalanine, the CDR3 consists of 13 amino acids. The DNA shown is the 39-base CDR3, in frame from base 1. The junction shows trimming of 1 base on V and 7 bases on J, plus 5 bases between the germline ends. This clone has only one observation. Its specific antigen is unknown. Base qualities are missing; no much larger clone stands one base away. The V gene is TRBV25-1 and the J gene is TRBJ1-6, with the D gene call left open. This TCR was recovered from an adult with an advanced solid tumor such as melanoma, head and neck, liver or kidney cancer. The sample consisted of CD4+ or CD8+ T cells sorted from blood, taken in a trial of the OX40 agonist ivuxolimab. The DNA sequence is given as TGTGCCAGCAGTGAATGGAGAAATTCACCCCTCCACTTT. It is translated as CASSEWRNSPLHF.